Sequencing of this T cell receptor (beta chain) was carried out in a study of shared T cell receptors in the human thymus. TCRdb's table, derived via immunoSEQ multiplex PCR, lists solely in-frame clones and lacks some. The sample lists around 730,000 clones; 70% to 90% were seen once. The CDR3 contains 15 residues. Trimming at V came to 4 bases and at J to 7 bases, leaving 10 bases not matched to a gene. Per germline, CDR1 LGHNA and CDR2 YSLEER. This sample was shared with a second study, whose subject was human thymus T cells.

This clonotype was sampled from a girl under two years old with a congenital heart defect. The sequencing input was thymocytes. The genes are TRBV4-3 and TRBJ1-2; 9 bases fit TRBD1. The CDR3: CASSPSPGQGSGYTF. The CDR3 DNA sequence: TGCGCCAGCAGCCCTTCCCCGGGACAGGGCTCTGGCTACACCTTC.